This entry lists 28 T cell receptor beta chains sequenced from one sample in a study (dated by TCRdb to 2021 to 2024). Library preparation used the immunoSEQ multiplex PCR assay. In its TCRdb copy, this immuneACCESS table keeps in-frame sequences only and misses some clones. Where compared with another copy, unresolved V genes explain less than half of these, and the others have no known cause. Counted in this sample were roughly 68,000 clones; just over 90% of them appeared once. In total, the top ten clones hold around 4.6% of the sample. Input material: PBMCs. The source of these receptors is a man aged 35 to 55 with rheumatoid arthritis.

This chain connects TRBV7-9 to TRBJ2-7; 7 nucleotides match TRBD1. V shed 5 bases, J shed 8 bases, and the junction held 6 bases outside the gene matches. This CDR3 region has 12 residues. Per the germline V gene, CDR1 is SEHNR and CDR2 is FQNEAQ (reference sequence). Here the CDR3 reads CASSTGTAQQYF. The DNA of the CDR3 is TGTGCCAGCAGCACGGGGACAGCCCAGCAGTACTTC.

V gene TRBV28 combines with J gene TRBJ2-5, with 7 bases fitting TRBD1. CDR1 MDHEN and CDR2 SYDVKM come from the germline V gene. The V segment lost 8 bases and the J segment 4 bases; nucleotides outside the gene matches: 10. The CDR3 is 14 amino acids. The CDR3 DNA reads as TGTGCCAGCGGAACAGGACAGGTATCAGAGACCCAGTACTTC. The encoded protein is CASGTGQVSETQYF.

The V and J genes are TRBV5-1 and TRBJ1-3, with D perhaps TRBD1 (5 bases). V lost 4 bases to trimming and J lost 0 bases, with 17 bases between them. Germline CDR1 and CDR2: SGHRS and YFSETQ. This CDR3 has 17 amino acids. CDR3 region: CASSPAGVLSSGNTIYF. The CDR3 DNA is TGCGCCAGCAGCCCCGCGGGGGTCTTAAGCTCTGGAAACACCATATATTTT.

J is TRBJ1-3 and V is TRBV18; no reliable D call. Germline loops: CDR1 KGHSH, CDR2 LQKENI. V was pared by 3 bases and J by 4 bases, with 4 bases between. The CDR3 has 12 amino acids. CDR3 bases: TGTGCCAGCTCACCGGAGGGAAACACCATATATTTT. It translates to CASSPEGNTIYF.

This clone was recorded only once. This rearrangement joins TRBV6-5 to TRBJ2-3, with D tentatively TRBD1 (6 bases). V lost 0 bases to trimming and J lost 5 bases, with 15 bases between them. The CDR3 has 16 residues. CDR1 is MNHEY and CDR2 is SVGAGI in the germline V gene. CDR3 DNA sequence: TGTGCCAGCAGTTACTCGTCTCCAGGGGTAGGAGATACGCAGTATTTT. Translated, it gives CASSYSSPGVGDTQYF.

CDR3 protein: CASSFGGQGQSNGYTF. In DNA, the CDR3 is TGTGCCAGCAGCTTCGGGGGACAGGGACAATCCAATGGCTACACCTTC. J is TRBJ1-2 and V is TRBV7-3, with 9 nucleotides matching TRBD1. Germline V gene lookup returns CDR1 SGHTA and CDR2 FQGTGA. V shed 3 bases and J 6 bases; nucleotides not matched to a gene: 11. The CDR3 consists of 16 residues. Looking up the rest from reference TRBV7-3 and TRBJ1-2 gives the full variable domain: GAGVSQTPSNKVTEKGKYVELRCDPISGHTALYWYRQSLGQGPEFLIYFQGTGAADDSGLPNDRFFAVRPEGSVSTLKIQRTERGDSAVYLCASSFGGQGQSNGYTFGSGTRLTVV.

The V and J genes are TRBV19 and TRBJ1-5, with D possibly matching TRBD1 (6 bases). Per the germline V gene, CDR1 is LNHDA and CDR2 is SQIVND (reference sequence). V gave up 3 bases and J gave up 6 bases, with 12 bases separating them. The CDR3 contains 14 residues. The CDR3: CASSISQGGQPQHF. The CDR3 nucleotides are TGTGCCAGTAGTATCTCACAGGGCGGTCAGCCCCAGCATTTT.

The chain is built from TRBV6-5 and TRBJ1-1, with TRBD1 identical over 9 bases. This CDR3 comprises 16 residues. V gave up 4 bases and J gave up 0 bases; unmatched junction bases: 6. CDR1 and CDR2 from the germline V gene are MNHEY and SVGAGI. This chain's CDR3 is CASSWHRGRMNTEAFF. In nucleotides, the CDR3 is TGTGCCAGCAGTTGGCACAGGGGGCGCATGAACACTGAAGCTTTCTTT.

The chain carries TRBV25-1 and TRBJ1-5, with 9 bases matching TRBD1. With 5 bases clipped from V and 1 base from J, the junction kept 6 bases outside the gene matches. The CDR3 consists of 16 residues. Looked up from germline, CDR1 is MGHDK and CDR2 is SYGVNS. CDR3 in DNA: TGTGCCAGCAGTCCTCAAGGGACAGGGAGCAATCAGCCCCAGCATTTT. Protein product: CASSPQGTGSNQPQHF.

The rearrangement joins TRBV7-9 to TRBJ2-3, with no clear D. With 3 bases removed from V and 2 bases from J, the gap between germline ends came to 0 bases. The CDR3 contains 11 residues. The germline V gene encodes CDR1 SEHNR and CDR2 FQNEAQ (reference sequence). The chain's CDR3 is CASSFTDTQYF. The CDR3 nucleotides are TGTGCCAGCAGCTTCACAGATACGCAGTATTTT. The entire variable domain, with the rest obtained from reference TRBV7-9 and TRBJ2-3, is as follows: DTGVSQNPRHKITKRGQNVTFRCDPISEHNRLYWYRQTLGQGPEFLTYFQNEAQLEKSRLLSDRFSAERPKGSFSTLEIQRTEQGDSAMYLCASSFTDTQYFGPGTRLTVL.

The V and J genes are TRBV27 and TRBJ2-7; possibly TRBD1 for D (5 bases). This CDR3 has 13 residues. V was shortened by 1 base and J by 6 bases, with 10 bases between the two germline ends. Per germline, CDR1 MNHEY and CDR2 SMNVEV (reference sequence). CDR3 residues: CASSLYAGSEQYF. Here the CDR3 DNA reads TGTGCCAGCAGTTTATATGCAGGGTCCGAGCAGTACTTC.

The chain employs TRBV4-3 and TRBJ2-3; D is uncertain. The CDR3 totals 15 residues. CDR1 is LGHNA and CDR2 is YSLEER in the germline V gene. The V end was cut by 0 bases, the J end by 4 bases, with 11 bases between. The CDR3 sequence is CASSQDRLAADTQYF. For the CDR3, the DNA is TGCGCCAGCAGCCAAGACCGACTGGCTGCAGATACGCAGTATTTT.

In its sample, this clone was seen a few times. The chain is built from TRBV7-9 and TRBJ2-7; maybe TRBD2 (6 bases). The CDR3 is made up of 16 amino acids. V was shortened by 5 bases and J by 1 base, with 18 bases between the two germline ends. In germline, CDR1 is SEHNR, CDR2 FQNEAQ (reference sequence). The DNA for the CDR3 is TGTGCCAGCAGCCCCCCAGATAGCGGCCTTTCCTACGAGCAGTACTTC. Its protein product is CASSPPDSGLSYEQYF.

The chain is built from TRBV29-1 and TRBJ2-7, with TRBD1 as a possible D gene (5 bases). Germline values: CDR1 SQVTM, CDR2 ANQGSEA. The CDR3 contains 11 residues. Trimming took 8 bases from V and 5 from J, leaving 13 bases between them. The CDR3 DNA reads TGCAGCTGGCAGGGCCCCAACGAGCAGTACTTC. As protein: CSWQGPNEQYF.

This clone was seen once. This sequence joins TRBV3-1 (or the pseudogene TRBV3-2) and TRBJ1-3; D gene ambiguous. The length of the CDR3 is 14 residues. V shed 0 bases and J shed 0 bases, with 3 bases lying between them. Germline lookup yields CDR1 LGHDT and CDR2 YNNKEL (reference sequence). The chain's CDR3 is CASSQESSGNTIYF. For the CDR3, the DNA is TGTGCCAGCAGCCAAGAGAGCTCTGGAAACACCATATATTTT.

The rearrangement uses TRBV14 and TRBJ2-3; 11 nucleotides align to TRBD2. The V gene end was trimmed by 8 bases and the J gene end by 7 bases; junction bases not matched to a gene: 8. CDR1 SGHDN and CDR2 FVKESK come from the germline V gene. CDR3 size: 14 residues. This CDR3 reads CASGIGTSGNTQYF. The CDR3 nucleotides are TGTGCCAGCGGGATCGGGACTAGCGGAAATACGCAGTATTTT.

The chain combines TRBV19 with TRBJ2-7, with TRBD2 matching 8 bases. CDR1 and CDR2 (germline): LNHDA, SQIVND (reference sequence). This CDR3 contains 15 residues. V lost 6 bases and J lost 6; bases outside the gene matches: 13. The CDR3 sequence: CASSPLTSAPVEQYF. CDR3 sequence (DNA): TGTGCCAGTAGCCCTCTGACTAGCGCGCCCGTCGAGCAGTACTTC.

The genes are TRBV14 and TRBJ2-1, with TRBD2 matching over 12 bases. This CDR3 comprises 15 residues. Germline CDR1 is SGHDN and CDR2 is FVKESK. J gave up 3 bases and V 4 bases, and 1 base lay outside the gene matches. The CDR3 bases are TGTGCCAGCAGCCTGACTAGCGGGGGCTACAATGAGCAGTTCTTC. This translates into CASSLTSGGYNEQFF.

J is TRBJ2-7 and V is TRBV11-2, with a weak D call TRBD2 (5 bases). Germline V gene data show CDR1 as SGHAT and CDR2 as FQNNGV. V shed 5 bases and J shed 0 bases, with 17 bases lying between them. The CDR3 consists of 16 residues. CDR3 sequence: CASSPRVATSSYEQYF. CDR3 nucleotide sequence: TGTGCCAGCAGCCCGAGGGTGGCGACGAGCTCCTACGAGCAGTACTTC.

The V call is TRBV27, the J call TRBJ2-7, with 10 bases identical to TRBD1. The CDR3 is made up of 14 amino acids. The V and J ends lost 5 bases and 7 bases, in that order; junction bases with no gene match: 8. The V gene's germline CDR1 is MNHEY and CDR2 SMNVEV (reference sequence). The CDR3 DNA sequence: TGTGCCAGCAGTCTTACGGGACAGGGGCGTGAGCAGTACTTC. Translated, it gives CASSLTGQGREQYF.

J is TRBJ1-2 and V is TRBV3-1 (or the pseudogene TRBV3-2), with unresolved D. V was pared by 4 bases and J by 4 bases, with 16 bases between. CDR1 is LGHDT, CDR2 YNNKEL, per germline (reference sequence). The CDR3 is made up of 15 amino acids. The CDR3 bases are TGTGCCAGCAGCCTCCGGGAGCTAGCTTTCTATGGCTACACCTTC. It is translated as CASSLRELAFYGYTF.

The rearrangement uses TRBV7-3 and TRBJ1-2; D is undetermined. V was clipped by 0 bases and J by 8 bases, with 10 bases between them. Per germline, CDR1 SGHTA and CDR2 FQGTGA. The CDR3 covers 13 residues. CDR3 sequence: CASSLTGSGGYTF. In nucleotides, the CDR3 is TGTGCCAGCAGCTTAACTGGGTCTGGGGGCTACACCTTC.

The genes are TRBV5-5 and TRBJ1-6, with 7 bases identical to TRBD1. V shed 4 bases, J shed 5 bases, and the junction held 6 bases outside the gene matches. In germline, CDR1 is SGHKS, CDR2 YYEKEE (reference sequence). This CDR3 is built from 15 residues. The CDR3 here is CASSIQGHNNSPLHF. The CDR3 coding sequence is TGTGCCAGCAGCATACAGGGGCACAATAATTCACCCCTCCACTTT.

V usage is TRBV30 and J usage is TRBJ2-7; possibly TRBD1 or TRBD2 for D (5 bases each). Trimming removed 1 base from V and 0 bases from J, with 7 bases in between. The CDR3 spans 13 residues. Per germline, CDR1 GTSNPN and CDR2 SVGIG (reference sequence). The CDR3 loop reads CAWSGGGSYEQYF. CDR3 coding DNA: TGTGCCTGGAGTGGTGGGGGCTCCTACGAGCAGTACTTC. The full variable domain, completed using reference TRBV30 and TRBJ2-7, is SQTIHQWPATLVQPVGSPLSLECTVEGTSNPNLYWYRQAAGRGLQLLFYSVGIGQISSEVPQNLSASRPQDRQFILSSKKLLLSDSGFYLCAWSGGGSYEQYFGPGTRLTVT.

V is TRBV10-1 and J is TRBJ2-7; 11 nucleotides match TRBD1. CDR1 and CDR2 from the germline V gene are WNHNN and SYGVQD (reference sequence). The length of the CDR3 is 15 residues. Germline trimming cut 6 bases from V and 4 bases from J; bases unmatched to any gene: 8. CDR3 DNA sequence: TGCGCCAGCAGCCCGGGGACAGGGGGAAATTACGAGCAGTACTTC. Translation: CASSPGTGGNYEQYF.

The chain has TRBV10-3 and TRBJ2-1, with 14 bases lining up with TRBD2. CDR1 ENHRY and CDR2 SYGVKD come from the germline V gene. The ends lost 7 bases at V and 9 bases at J; junction bases unmatched: 8. CDR3 length: 15 residues. The CDR3 sequence: CAITPGLAGVFEQFF. The CDR3 coding sequence is TGTGCCATCACCCCGGGACTAGCGGGAGTGTTTGAGCAGTTCTTC.

The CDR3 here is CASSTGLAGPKDDEQYF. CDR3 in DNA: TGTGCCAGCAGCACGGGACTAGCGGGACCAAAAGACGACGAGCAGTACTTC. The chain employs TRBV7-9 and TRBJ2-7; 13 bases align to TRBD2. The CDR3 loop spans 17 amino acids. Trimming at V came to 5 bases and at J to 5 bases, leaving 12 bases not matched to a gene. The V gene's germline CDR1 is SEHNR and CDR2 FQNEAQ (reference sequence). Full variable domain (remainder filled in from reference TRBV7-9 and TRBJ2-7): DTGVSQNPRHKITKRGQNVTFRCDPISEHNRLYWYRQTLGQGPEFLTYFQNEAQLEKSRLLSDRFSAERPKGSFSTLEIQRTEQGDSAMYLCASSTGLAGPKDDEQYFGPGTRLTVT.

CDR3 bases: TGTGCCAGCAGCCGGGGGGGACAAATCTATAATTCACCCCTCCACTTT. It yields the protein CASSRGGQIYNSPLHF. The V and J genes are TRBV3-1 (or the pseudogene TRBV3-2) and TRBJ1-6; tentative D call: TRBD1 (6 bases). V dropped 4 bases and J dropped 3 bases, with 13 bases sitting between them. Germline loops: CDR1 LGHDT, CDR2 YNNKEL (reference sequence). The CDR3 totals 16 residues.